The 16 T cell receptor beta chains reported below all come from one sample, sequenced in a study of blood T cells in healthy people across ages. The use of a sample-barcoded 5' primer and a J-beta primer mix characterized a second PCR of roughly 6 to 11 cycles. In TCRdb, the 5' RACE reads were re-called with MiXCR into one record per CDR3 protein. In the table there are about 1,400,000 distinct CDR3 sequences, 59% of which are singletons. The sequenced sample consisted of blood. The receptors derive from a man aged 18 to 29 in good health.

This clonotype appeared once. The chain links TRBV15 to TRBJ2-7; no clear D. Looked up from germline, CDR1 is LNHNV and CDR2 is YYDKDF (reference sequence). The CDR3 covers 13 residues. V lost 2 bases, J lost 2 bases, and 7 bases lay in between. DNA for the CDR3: TGTGCCACCAGCAGATCTTTTACCTACGAGCAGTACTTC. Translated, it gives CATSRSFTYEQYF.

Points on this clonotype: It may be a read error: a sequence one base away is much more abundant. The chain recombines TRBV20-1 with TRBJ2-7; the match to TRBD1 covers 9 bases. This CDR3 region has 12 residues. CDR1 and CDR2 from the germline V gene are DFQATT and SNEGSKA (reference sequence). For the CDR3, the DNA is TGCAATGCAAGACAGGGGGCCTACGAGCAGTACTTC. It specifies CNARQGAYEQYF.

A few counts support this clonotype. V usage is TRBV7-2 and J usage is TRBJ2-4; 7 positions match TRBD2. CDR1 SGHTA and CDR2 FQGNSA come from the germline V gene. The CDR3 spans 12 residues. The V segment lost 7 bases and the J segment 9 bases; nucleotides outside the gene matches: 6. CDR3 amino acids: CASTKTGGIQYF. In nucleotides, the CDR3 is TGTGCCAGCACTAAGACGGGGGGCATTCAGTACTTC.

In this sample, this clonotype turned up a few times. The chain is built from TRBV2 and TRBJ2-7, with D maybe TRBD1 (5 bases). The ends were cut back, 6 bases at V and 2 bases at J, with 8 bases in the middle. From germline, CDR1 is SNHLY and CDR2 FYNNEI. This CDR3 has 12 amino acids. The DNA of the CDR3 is TGTGCCAGCAGGGTGACAGCCTACGAGCAGTACTTC. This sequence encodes CASRVTAYEQYF.

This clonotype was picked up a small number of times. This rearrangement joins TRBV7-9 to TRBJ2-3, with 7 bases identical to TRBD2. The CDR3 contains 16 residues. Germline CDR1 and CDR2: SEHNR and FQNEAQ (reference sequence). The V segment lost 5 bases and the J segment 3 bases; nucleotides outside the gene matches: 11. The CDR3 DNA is TGTGCCAGCAGCCCGATAGCGGGTCACACTACAGATACGCAGTATTTT. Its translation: CASSPIAGHTTDTQYF.

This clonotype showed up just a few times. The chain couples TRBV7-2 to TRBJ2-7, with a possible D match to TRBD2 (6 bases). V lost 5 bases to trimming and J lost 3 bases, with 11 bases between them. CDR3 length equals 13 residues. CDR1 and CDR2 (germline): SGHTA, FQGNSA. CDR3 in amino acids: CASSGTPDYEQYF. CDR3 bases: TGTGCCAGCAGCGGGACTCCTGACTACGAGCAGTACTTC. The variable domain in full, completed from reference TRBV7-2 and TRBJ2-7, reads GAGVSQSPSNKVTEKGKDVELRCDPISGHTALYWYRQSLGQGLEFLIYFQGNSAPDKSGLPSDRFSAERTGGSVSTLTIQRTQQEDSAVYLCASSGTPDYEQYFGPGTRLTVT.

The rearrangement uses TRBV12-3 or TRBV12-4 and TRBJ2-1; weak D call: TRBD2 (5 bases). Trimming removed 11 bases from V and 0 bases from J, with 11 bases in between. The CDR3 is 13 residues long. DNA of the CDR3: TGTGCCGGACGGGGTTCCTCCTACAATGAGCAGTTCTTC. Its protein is CAGRGSSYNEQFF.

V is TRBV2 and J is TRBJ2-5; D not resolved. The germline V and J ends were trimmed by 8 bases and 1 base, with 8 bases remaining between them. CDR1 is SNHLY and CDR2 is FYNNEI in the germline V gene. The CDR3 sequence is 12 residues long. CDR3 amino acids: CASGRFQETQYF. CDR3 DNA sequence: TGTGCCAGCGGAAGGTTCCAAGAGACCCAGTACTTC.

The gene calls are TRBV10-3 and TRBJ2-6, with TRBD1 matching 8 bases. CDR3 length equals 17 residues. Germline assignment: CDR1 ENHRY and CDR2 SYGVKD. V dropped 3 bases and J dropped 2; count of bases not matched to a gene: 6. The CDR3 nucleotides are TGTGCCATCAGTGATAAGACAGGGGAAACTGGGGCCAACGTCCTGACTTTC. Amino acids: CAISDKTGETGANVLTF.

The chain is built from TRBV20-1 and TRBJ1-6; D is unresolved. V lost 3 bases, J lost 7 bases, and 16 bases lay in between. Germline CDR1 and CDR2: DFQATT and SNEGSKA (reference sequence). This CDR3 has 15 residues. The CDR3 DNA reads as TGCAGTGCTAGTTCCCCGCGGGAACCAAATTCACCCCTCCACTTT. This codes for CSASSPREPNSPLHF.

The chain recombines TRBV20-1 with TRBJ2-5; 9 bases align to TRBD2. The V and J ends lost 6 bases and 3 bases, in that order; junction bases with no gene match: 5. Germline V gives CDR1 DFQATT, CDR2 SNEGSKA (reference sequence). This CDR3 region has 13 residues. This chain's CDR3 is CSAYPSGKETQYF. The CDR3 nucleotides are TGCAGTGCATATCCTAGCGGGAAAGAGACCCAGTACTTC.

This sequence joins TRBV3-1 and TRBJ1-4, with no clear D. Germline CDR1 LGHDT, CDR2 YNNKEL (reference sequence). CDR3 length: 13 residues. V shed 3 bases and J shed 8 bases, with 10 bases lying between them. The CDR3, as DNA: TGTGCCAGCAGCCATATTCTAGGGGAAAAACTGTTTTTT. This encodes CASSHILGEKLFF.

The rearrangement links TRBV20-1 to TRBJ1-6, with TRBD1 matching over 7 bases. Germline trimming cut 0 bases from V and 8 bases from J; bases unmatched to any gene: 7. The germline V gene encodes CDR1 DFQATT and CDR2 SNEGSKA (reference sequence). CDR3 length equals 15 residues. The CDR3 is CSARDVKGAYSPLHF. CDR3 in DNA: TGCAGTGCTAGAGATGTAAAGGGGGCTTATTCACCCCTCCACTTT.

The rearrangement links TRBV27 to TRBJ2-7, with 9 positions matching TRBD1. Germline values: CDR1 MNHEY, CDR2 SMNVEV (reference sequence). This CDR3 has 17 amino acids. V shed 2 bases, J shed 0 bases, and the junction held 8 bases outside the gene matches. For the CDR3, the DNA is TGTGCCAGCAGTTTAAGTCAAAGGACAGGGGCCTCCTACGAGCAGTACTTC. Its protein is CASSLSQRTGASYEQYF.

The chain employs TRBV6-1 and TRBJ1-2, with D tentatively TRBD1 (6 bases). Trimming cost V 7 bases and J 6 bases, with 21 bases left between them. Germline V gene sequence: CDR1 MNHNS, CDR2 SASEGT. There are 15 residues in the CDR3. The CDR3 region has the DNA TGTGCCAGCATGAAGGCCCAGGGGTCTGGAGATGGCTACACCTTC. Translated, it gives CASMKAQGSGDGYTF.

In DNA, the CDR3 is TGCGCCAGCAGCGCAAGCGGGGGGGTCATCAGAACGCAGTATTTT. Amino acid sequence: CASSASGGVIRTQYF. The rearrangement uses TRBV5-1 and TRBJ2-3; 10 bases line up with TRBD2. J lost 9 bases, V lost 4 bases, and 11 bases had no gene match. This CDR3 spans 15 amino acids. Per germline, CDR1 SGHRS and CDR2 YFSETQ.